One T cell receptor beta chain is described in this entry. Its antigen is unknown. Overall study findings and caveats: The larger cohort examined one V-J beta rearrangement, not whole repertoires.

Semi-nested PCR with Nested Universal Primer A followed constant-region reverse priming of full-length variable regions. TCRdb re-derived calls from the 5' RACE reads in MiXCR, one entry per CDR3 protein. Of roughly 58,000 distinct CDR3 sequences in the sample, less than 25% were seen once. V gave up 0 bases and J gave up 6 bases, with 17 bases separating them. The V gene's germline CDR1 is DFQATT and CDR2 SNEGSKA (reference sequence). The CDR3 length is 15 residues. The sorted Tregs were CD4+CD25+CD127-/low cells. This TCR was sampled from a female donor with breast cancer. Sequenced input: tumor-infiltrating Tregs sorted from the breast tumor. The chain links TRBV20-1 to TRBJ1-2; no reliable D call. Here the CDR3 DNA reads TGCAGTGCTAGAGATTTCCGGTTCGAGGTGAATGGCTACACCTTC. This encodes CSARDFRFEVNGYTF.